This TCR beta chain is from a study of PD-1 blockade in classical Hodgkin lymphoma. Stated time point: cycle 4 day 1 (C4D1), after around six weeks of nivolumab. Every patient relapsed after autologous stem cell transplantation, and brentuximab vedotin exposure varied. Complete response, partial response or progressive disease was each patient's best response. This CDR3 comprises 17 residues. The J segment lost 0 bases and the V segment lost 1 base, leaving 8 bases of the junction unmatched. Germline V gene data show CDR1 as LNHNV and CDR2 as YYDKDF (reference sequence). General study findings and limits: In newly diagnosed patients, baseline TCR diversity was reportedly below that of healthy donors. Lower baseline TCR diversity marked trial partial responders and progressors. Among the patients, those starting nivolumab under 1 year after ASCT were excluded.

A remark on this clone: The antigen is unknown.

The assay was immunoSEQ multiplex PCR, and TCRdb's table has in-frame clones only and misses some. Here the sample spans roughly 100,000 clones, approximately 89% being singletons. The TCR originated in a human donor with classical Hodgkin lymphoma. The chain carries TRBV15 and TRBJ2-7, with 8 nucleotides matching TRBD2. The source material was peripheral blood mononuclear cells (PBMCs), sampled before the fourth cycle of nivolumab. The chain's CDR3 is CATSRGEIAGNSYEQYF. The CDR3 coding sequence is TGTGCCACCAGCAGAGGTGAGATAGCGGGGAACTCCTACGAGCAGTACTTC.